This TCR beta chain was captured by sequencing in a study of Ad26.COV2.S vaccination and SARS-CoV-2 variants. Study-wide results and limits: Vaccine recipients had higher spike-specific TCR breadth than placebo recipients.

The treatment here: 19 received Ad26.COV2.S at low or high dose, single or two shots; 5 received placebo; per-sample allocation not given. Sampling was done on day 63 after the first vaccine or placebo injection. Concerning this clone itself: The antigen remains undetermined.

V lost 1 base to trimming and J lost 1 base, with 12 bases between them. Germline V gene sequence: CDR1 SGHRS, CDR2 YFSETQ. CDR3 length: 15 amino acids. Assay used: immunoSEQ multiplex PCR; TCRdb lists only in-frame clones, some missing. This sample yields some 460,000 clones, of which around 89% are seen a single time; 1.5% to 2% belongs to the top ten. Sequencing was performed on peripheral blood, taken in a trial of Ad26.COV2.S vaccine versus placebo. The genes are TRBV5-1 and TRBJ2-7, with a weak D call TRBD1 (5 bases). The clonotype originates from a person aged 18-60 years who received the Ad26.COV2.S COVID-19 vaccine or a placebo. CDR3 sequence: CASSLLGDSSYEQYF. CDR3 nucleotides: TGCGCCAGCAGCTTGTTAGGTGACAGTTCCTACGAGCAGTACTTC.